Listed here is a single T cell receptor beta chain. This entry comes from a study of CD8 T cells in Susac syndrome. Healthy donors served as age- and sex-matched controls. Trimming removed 4 bases from V and 0 bases from J, with 7 bases in between. The CDR3 runs 15 residues. CDR1 is MGHDK, CDR2 SYGVNS, per germline. Random-hexamer reverse transcription was applied to about 0.45 to 1 ug RNA. TCRdb reprocessed the immunoSEQ multiplex PCR reads via MiXCR and lists one record per CDR3 protein. The sample includes 160,000 or so distinct CDR3 sequences, around 93% of them seen just once. The source material was CD4+ T cells from PBMCs. This TCR derives from a human donor in good health. The V call is TRBV25-1, the J call TRBJ2-6; D ambiguous. The CDR3 spells CASSAQSSGANVLTF. CDR3 nucleotide sequence: TGTGCCAGCAGTGCTCAGAGCTCTGGGGCCAACGTCCTGACTTTC.